This T cell receptor (beta chain) was identified in a study of a mutant IDH1 vaccine in newly diagnosed glioma. Looking at the study overall: Averaging roughly 40 years of age, treated patients were about 60% male and about 38% female.

This clone was observed once. The antigen is not known. Generated by immunoSEQ multiplex PCR, the TCRdb table keeps only in-frame clones and is missing some. The sample contains 100,000 to 150,000 clones, around 77% of which appear only once. The time point: week 11, during vaccination. Each vaccine dose was 300 ug of mutant IDH1 20-mer peptide, with topical imiquimod. The CDR3 totals 11 residues. Germline loops: CDR1 SEHNR, CDR2 FQNEAQ (reference sequence). V shed 7 bases and J shed 4 bases, with 7 bases lying between them. The material sequenced was PBMCs, taken from a glioma patient whose treatment included an IDH1 peptide vaccine. The source of this sequence is a man between 35 and 55 years old with glioma. V usage is TRBV7-9 and J usage is TRBJ2-5; D is possibly TRBD2 (6 bases). CDR3 amino acids: CASMGGETQYF. The CDR3 DNA follows: TGTGCCAGCATGGGAGGAGAGACCCAGTACTTC.